This T cell receptor beta chain was retrieved from a study of cytomegalovirus exposure and HLA in healthy donors. This CDR3 is built from 13 residues. The V and J ends lost 7 bases and 4 bases, in that order; junction bases with no gene match: 6. CDR1 is ENHRY, CDR2 SYGVKD, per germline. PCR primers comprised 60 Vbeta and 13 Jbeta primers. This table comes from immunoSEQ multiplex PCR, and its TCRdb copy is limited to in-frame clones, with some not included. The sample consists of 150,000 to 200,000 clones, around 85% of them appearing once. This TCR was sampled from a male donor in good health and CMV-seronegative. The rearrangement joins TRBV10-3 to TRBJ1-2; 7 nucleotides align to TRBD1. Sample: PBMCs. In DNA form, the CDR3 reads TGTGCCATCACAACAGGGGCCTCCTATGGCTACACCTTC. It specifies CAITTGASYGYTF.